The 23 T cell receptor beta chains in this list originate from one sample, sequenced in a study of T-cell reconstitution after alpha-beta-depleted transplantation in children. Unique molecular identifiers were used in preparing the TCRbeta library. MiXCR, run by TCRdb on the PCR reads, gives a single entry per CDR3 protein. Of some 520,000 distinct CDR3 sequences listed, over 25% are singletons. The sequencing used PBMCs from the stem cell graft donor, collected from the stem cell graft. These TCRs come from a human donor who donated a stem cell graft to a child with aplastic anemia.

The CDR3 here is CASSLEVQAGNTIYF. The CDR3 DNA reads TGCGCCAGCAGCTTGGAGGTTCAAGCTGGAAACACCATATATTTT. This sequence joins TRBV5-1 and TRBJ1-3; no clear D gene. Germline V gives CDR1 SGHRS, CDR2 YFSETQ. This CDR3 is 15 amino acids long. V shed 0 bases and J shed 2 bases, with 9 bases lying between them.

The chain carries TRBV7-3 and TRBJ2-5, with D possibly matching TRBD1 (6 bases). Looked up from germline, CDR1 is SGHTA and CDR2 is FQGTGA. The V gene lost 0 bases and the J gene lost 3 bases, with 20 bases spanning the gap. The CDR3 contains 18 residues. The CDR3 region is CASSLTTGAGARKETQYF. CDR3 nucleotide sequence: TGTGCCAGCAGCTTAACGACTGGGGCAGGGGCTAGGAAAGAGACCCAGTACTTC.

This chain uses TRBV7-8 with TRBJ2-1; either TRBD1 or TRBD2 may supply D (5 bases each). Germline CDR1 reads SGHVS; CDR2 reads FQNEAQ. V was trimmed by 6 bases and J by 10 bases, leaving 16 bases between them. CDR3 length: 13 residues. Written as DNA, the CDR3 is TGTGCCAGCAGTCAGTCAAGGTGGGGGGAGCAGTTCTTC. It translates to CASSQSRWGEQFF.

This clonotype has more than one count but fewer than ten. V is TRBV24-1 and J is TRBJ2-2, with D hard to call. V lost 4 bases, J lost 8 bases, and 4 bases lay in between. This CDR3 has 11 amino acids. Looked up from germline, CDR1 is KGHDR and CDR2 is SFDVKD. CDR3 bases: TGTGCCACCAGTGAGTGGGGGGAGCTGTTTTTT. Its translation is CATSEWGELFF.

The rearrangement links TRBV30 to TRBJ2-2; D is uncertain. The CDR3 runs to 15 residues. Germline V gene data show CDR1 as GTSNPN and CDR2 as SVGIG (reference sequence). V gave up 5 bases and J gave up 0 bases, with 13 bases separating them. This chain's CDR3 is CAWGVGSSNTGELFF. The CDR3 DNA reads as TGTGCCTGGGGGGTCGGAAGCTCGAACACCGGGGAGCTGTTTTTT.

The table lists this clonotype with a few counts. The chain joins TRBV5-5 to TRBJ2-1; D is possibly TRBD1 or TRBD2 (5 bases each). There are 17 residues in the CDR3. Germline V CDR1 and CDR2: SGHKS, YYEKEE (reference sequence). Trimming cost V 0 bases and J 0 bases, with 13 bases left between them. The CDR3 here is CASSLAGTYASYNEQFF. The CDR3 bases are TGTGCCAGCAGCTTGGCCGGGACGTATGCCTCCTACAATGAGCAGTTCTTC.

The gene calls are TRBV7-6 and TRBJ1-4; 7 bases map to TRBD1. Germline lookup yields CDR1 SGHVS and CDR2 FNYEAQ. The CDR3 has 17 amino acids. Trimming took 0 bases from V and 5 from J; bases not matched to a gene: 9. The CDR3 loop is CASSLALGKQGNEKLFF. The DNA for the CDR3 is TGTGCCAGCAGCTTAGCCCTTGGGAAACAGGGGAATGAAAAACTGTTTTTT. Complete variable domain (other parts from reference TRBV7-6 and TRBJ1-4): GAGVSQSPRYKVTKRGQDVALRCDPISGHVSLYWYRQALGQGPEFLTYFNYEAQQDKSGLPNDRFSAERPEGSISTLTIQRTEQRDSAMYRCASSLALGKQGNEKLFFGSGTQLSVL.

The rearrangement uses TRBV28 and TRBJ2-7; 9 bases match TRBD1. The CDR3 contains 15 residues. CDR1 MDHEN and CDR2 SYDVKM come from the germline V gene. V shed 5 bases, J shed 2 bases, and the junction held 7 bases outside the gene matches. The CDR3 DNA reads TGTGCCAGCAGTCCGACAGGGGGTCTTCCCTACGAGCAGTACGTC. It encodes CASSPTGGLPYEQYV.

The sample holds a few counts of this clonotype. The rearrangement uses TRBV11-2 and TRBJ2-7, with 12 bases matching TRBD2. Trimming at V came to 3 bases and at J to 5 bases, leaving 5 bases not matched to a gene. The CDR3 totals 15 residues. From germline, CDR1 is SGHAT and CDR2 FQNNGV. CDR3 sequence (DNA): TGTGCCAGCAGCTTCCAGACTAGCGGGAGAGACGAGCAGTACTTC. As protein: CASSFQTSGRDEQYF.

The table lists this clonotype with a few counts. The V call is TRBV6-5, the J call TRBJ1-1; 7 positions match TRBD1. The CDR3 covers 15 residues. Unmatched junction bases numbered 5, after V lost 0 bases and J lost 4 bases. CDR1 and CDR2 (germline): MNHEY, SVGAGI. The CDR3 spells CASSYSTRGSTEAFF. The CDR3 DNA sequence: TGTGCCAGCAGTTACTCGACCAGGGGGAGCACTGAAGCTTTCTTT.

The chain recombines TRBV6-2 or TRBV6-3 with TRBJ1-1, with unresolved D. Germline CDR1 MNHEY, CDR2 SVGEGT. The CDR3 consists of 13 residues. Trimming left V 2 bases short and J 4 bases short, with 8 bases between. The CDR3 DNA reads TGTGCCAGCAGTTACGCCGGGAGCACTGAAGCTTTCTTT. It translates to CASSYAGSTEAFF.

This clonotype was counted only a few times. The chain is built from TRBV14 and TRBJ2-5, with D perhaps matching TRBD2 (5 bases). Germline CDR1 is SGHDN and CDR2 is FVKESK. Deletions cut 1 base from V and 5 bases from J, with 14 bases between. The CDR3 length is 15 residues. The CDR3 loop reads CASSQGATWRETQYF. The CDR3 DNA is TGTGCCAGCAGCCAAGGGGCCACATGGAGGGAGACCCAGTACTTC. Filled out from reference TRBV14 and TRBJ2-5, the complete variable domain reads EAGVTQFPSHSVIEKGQTVTLRCDPISGHDNLYWYRRVMGKEIKFLLHFVKESKQDESGMPNNRFLAERTGGTYSTLKVQPAELEDSGVYFCASSQGATWRETQYFGPGTRLLVL.

This clonotype showed up just a few times. The rearrangement uses TRBV6-5 and TRBJ2-3; unclear D gene. V lost 2 bases to trimming and J lost 1 base, with 13 bases between them. This CDR3 spans 16 amino acids. CDR1 MNHEY and CDR2 SVGAGI come from the germline V gene. The CDR3 nucleotides read TGTGCCAGCAGTTACCCTGAACGGACGGGCACAGATACGCAGTATTTT. Its translation is CASSYPERTGTDTQYF.

This clonotype was seen a handful of times. The chain couples TRBV5-1 to TRBJ1-4, with TRBD1 matching 7 bases. The trim removed 4 bases at V and 8 bases at J, leaving 11 bases unmatched. The CDR3 consists of 15 residues. Looked up from germline, CDR1 is SGHRS and CDR2 is YFSETQ. CDR3 DNA: TGCGCCAGCAGCGATCAGGGGGTTAGCGGGGAAAAACTGTTTTTT. Translation gives CASSDQGVSGEKLFF.

The V call is TRBV7-8, the J call TRBJ1-5; D possibly corresponds to TRBD1 (5 bases). Germline-derived CDR1 and CDR2 are SGHVS and FQNEAQ. The CDR3 totals 16 residues. V was trimmed by 2 bases and J by 2 bases, leaving 13 bases between them. In nucleotides, the CDR3 is TGTGCCAGCAGCTTACAGGGAGGGAAGGGCAATCAGCCCCAGCATTTT. It encodes CASSLQGGKGNQPQHF.

This clonotype was counted a few times. The genes are TRBV6-2 or TRBV6-3 and TRBJ1-1; D is uncertain. This CDR3 comprises 13 residues. Trimming pared 5 bases from V and 2 bases from J, leaving 9 bases between. The germline gives CDR1 MNHEY, CDR2 SVGEGT. In DNA form, the CDR3 reads TGTGCCAGCAGTCGTATAAAAAACACTGAAGCTTTCTTT. Amino acid sequence: CASSRIKNTEAFF.

This clonotype was observed a few times. The rearrangement links TRBV5-1 to TRBJ1-2, with D tentatively TRBD1 (5 bases). This CDR3 is built from 13 residues. Germline V gene data show CDR1 as SGHRS and CDR2 as YFSETQ. Trimming cost V 3 bases and J 5 bases, with 11 bases left between them. CDR3 residues: CASSWGTEYGYTF. DNA of the CDR3: TGCGCCAGCAGCTGGGGGACGGAATATGGCTACACCTTC.

This chain links TRBV10-3 with TRBJ2-7, with a tentative D call TRBD2 (6 bases). The CDR3 is 12 residues long. Germline loops: CDR1 ENHRY, CDR2 SYGVKD. CDR3 bases: TGTGCTGTACGCGGCGGGGTACGCGAGCAGTACTTC. Protein sequence: CAVRGGVREQYF.

This clonotype was seen more than once but under ten times. The V gene is TRBV30, the J gene TRBJ1-2; TRBD1 aligns across 7 bases. With V trimmed by 4 bases and J by 4 bases, 6 bases remained unmatched. In germline, CDR1 is GTSNPN, CDR2 SVGIG (reference sequence). CDR3 length: 13 amino acids. In DNA form, the CDR3 reads TGTGCCTGGACGACAGGGAGAGGCTATGGCTACACCTTC. It encodes CAWTTGRGYGYTF.

The CDR3 loop reads CSTHFPGADTQYF. CDR3 nucleotides: TGCAGTACCCATTTCCCCGGGGCAGATACGCAGTATTTT. The chain uses TRBV20-1 and TRBJ2-3, with D possibly TRBD2 on 5 matching bases. V lost 8 bases and J lost 4, with 16 bases in between. The CDR3 totals 13 residues. Germline lookup yields CDR1 DFQATT and CDR2 SNEGSKA (reference sequence).

The DNA for the CDR3 is TGCAGCGTTGAGGCGGGAGGAGGGTACAATGAGCAGTTCTTC. This encodes CSVEAGGGYNEQFF. The J gene is TRBJ2-1, the V gene TRBV29-1, with 8 bases identical to TRBD2. The germline V gene has CDR1 SQVTM and CDR2 ANQGSEA. This CDR3 has 14 residues. Trimming removed 3 bases from V and 4 bases from J; junction bases left unmatched: 5.

J is TRBJ2-1 and V is TRBV29-1; TRBD1 or TRBD2 may be the D gene (6 bases each). CDR1 and CDR2 (germline): SQVTM, ANQGSEA. The CDR3 runs to 13 residues. V was pared by 6 bases and J by 6 bases, with 15 bases between. The CDR3 is CSVRWGATNEQFF. The CDR3 bases are TGCAGCGTAAGGTGGGGGGCTACCAATGAGCAGTTCTTC.

This clonotype was recorded a few times. V and J are TRBV15 and TRBJ2-1; 11 bases are a match to TRBD1. The germline gives CDR1 LNHNV, CDR2 YYDKDF (reference sequence). With 0 bases clipped from V and 7 bases from J, the junction kept 2 bases outside the gene matches. This CDR3 spans 15 amino acids. The CDR3 DNA reads as TGTGCCACCAGCAGAGAAGGGACAGGGGGGAATGAGCAGTTCTTC. Translated: CATSREGTGGNEQFF.